The 30 T cell receptor beta chains reported below all come from one sample, sequenced in a study of T-cell reconstitution after alpha-beta-depleted transplantation in children. As it was prepared, the TCRbeta library received unique molecular identifiers. TCRdb re-called the PCR reads through MiXCR, storing one row per CDR3 protein. The data show about 980,000 distinct CDR3 sequences, with about 29% seen just once and approximately 30% held by the top ten. Sequenced here: PBMCs, mostly from graft donor cells, sampled 360 days after TCRalphabeta/CD19-depleted stem cell transplant. The receptors come from a boy under three years old who had a stem cell transplant for SCID, so the T cells may come from the graft donor.

This clonotype has just a few counts. V is TRBV2 and J is TRBJ2-5; D possibly corresponds to TRBD2 (7 bases). Trimming cost V 9 bases and J 5 bases, with 16 bases left between them. The CDR3 has 13 amino acids. From germline, CDR1 is SNHLY and CDR2 FYNNEI. DNA for the CDR3: TGTGCCAGGGGGGGGCACAGCCAGGAGACCCAGTACTTC. Residues: CARGGHSQETQYF. The full variable domain, completed using reference TRBV2 and TRBJ2-5, is EPEVTQTPSHQVTQMGQEVILRCVPISNHLYFYWYRQILGQKVEFLVSFYNNEISEKSEIFDDQFSVERPDGSNFTLKIRSTKLEDSAMYFCARGGHSQETQYFGPGTRLLVL.

The table lists this clonotype with a few counts. The rearrangement links TRBV5-1 to TRBJ2-1; D possibly uses TRBD1 or TRBD2 (5 bases each). Germline V gene data show CDR1 as SGHRS and CDR2 as YFSETQ. The germline V and J ends were trimmed by 1 base and 4 bases, with 15 bases remaining between them. The CDR3 totals 16 residues. CDR3 DNA sequence: TGCGCCAGCAGCTTGTGGACCGGGACCGATTACAATGAGCAGTTCTTC. Translating it yields CASSLWTGTDYNEQFF.

Here the CDR3 reads CATSDGSSGANVLTF. The CDR3, as DNA: TGTGCCACCAGTGATGGGAGCTCTGGGGCCAACGTCCTGACTTTC. The genes are TRBV24-1 and TRBJ2-6, with a weak D call TRBD2 (5 bases). Looked up from germline, CDR1 is KGHDR and CDR2 is SFDVKD. Trimming shortened V by 3 bases and J by 0 bases, and 5 bases separated the two germline ends. The CDR3 runs 15 residues.

This clonotype showed up just a few times. The chain recombines TRBV7-9 with TRBJ1-6; 8 bases agree with TRBD1. V was clipped by 4 bases and J by 8 bases; unmatched bases: 10. This CDR3 region has 16 residues. Germline V lookup: CDR1 SEHNR, CDR2 FQNEAQ (reference sequence). The CDR3 here is CASSSTDRGWDSPLHF. The CDR3 nucleotides read TGTGCCAGCAGCTCAACCGACAGGGGTTGGGATTCACCCCTCCACTTT. Supplemented by reference TRBV7-9 and TRBJ1-6, the full variable domain reads DTGVSQNPRHKITKRGQNVTFRCDPISEHNRLYWYRQTLGQGPEFLTYFQNEAQLEKSRLLSDRFSAERPKGSFSTLEIQRTEQGDSAMYLCASSSTDRGWDSPLHFGNGTRLTVT.

CDR3 sequence (DNA): TGTGCCAGCAGCGAGGGGCTCGAGGTACAAGAGACCCAGTACTTC. Its protein is CASSEGLEVQETQYF. The chain combines TRBV2 with TRBJ2-5; possibly TRBD1 or TRBD2 for D (5 bases each). This CDR3 is 15 amino acids long. Germline V gives CDR1 SNHLY, CDR2 FYNNEI. V was trimmed by 6 bases and J by 2 bases, leaving 16 bases between them.

The chain is built from TRBV18 and TRBJ2-3; 11 nucleotides line up with TRBD2. The germline CDR1 and CDR2 sequences are KGHSH and LQKENI. V lost 4 bases, J lost 5 bases, and 8 bases stayed unmatched. The CDR3 covers 16 residues. The CDR3 here is CASSLGASGGQDTQYF. The CDR3 bases are TGTGCCAGCTCACTGGGGGCTAGCGGGGGGCAAGATACGCAGTATTTT.

This clonotype was seen more than once but under ten times. The chain recombines TRBV7-9 with TRBJ2-7, with no clear D. The V end was cut by 5 bases, the J end by 3 bases, with 20 bases between. Germline V gives CDR1 SEHNR, CDR2 FQNEAQ (reference sequence). This CDR3 comprises 16 residues. CDR3 sequence: CASSPGWLESHYEQYF. CDR3 DNA sequence: TGTGCCAGCAGCCCCGGTTGGTTAGAGTCCCACTACGAGCAGTACTTC.

The sample holds a few counts of this clonotype. The chain couples TRBV5-6 to TRBJ2-7, with TRBD2 as a possible D gene (6 bases). The germline V and J ends were trimmed by 7 bases and 5 bases, with 13 bases remaining between them. The V gene's germline CDR1 is SGHDT and CDR2 YYEEEE. CDR3 size: 12 residues. CDR3 DNA sequence: TGTGCCAGCCGCAAAGGGAGGAACGAGCAGTACTTC. It is translated as CASRKGRNEQYF.

The V and J genes are TRBV20-1 and TRBJ1-1; D uncertain. This CDR3 contains 11 residues. The V end lost 3 bases, the J end lost 3 bases, and 5 bases lay between the germline ends. Germline V gives CDR1 DFQATT, CDR2 SNEGSKA (reference sequence). This chain's CDR3 is CSAREDTEAFF. The CDR3 coding sequence is TGCAGTGCTAGGGAGGACACTGAAGCTTTCTTT.

This chain connects TRBV5-1 to TRBJ1-2; D is unclear. Looked up from germline, CDR1 is SGHRS and CDR2 is YFSETQ. The CDR3 consists of 15 residues. The V end was cut by 2 bases, the J end by 0 bases, with 11 bases between. In DNA form, the CDR3 reads TGCGCCAGCAGCTTTGGGTCAGGAGCTAACTATGGCTACACCTTC. Amino acid sequence: CASSFGSGANYGYTF.

The chain recombines TRBV2 with TRBJ2-5; D may be TRBD1 (5 bases). Per germline, CDR1 SNHLY and CDR2 FYNNEI. V shed 6 bases and J shed 5 bases, with 13 bases lying between them. CDR3 length equals 13 residues. The CDR3 nucleotides are TGTGCCAGCAGCGATAGGGGTTTTGAGACCCAGTACTTC. Translation: CASSDRGFETQYF. Complete variable domain (other parts from reference TRBV2 and TRBJ2-5): EPEVTQTPSHQVTQMGQEVILRCVPISNHLYFYWYRQILGQKVEFLVSFYNNEISEKSEIFDDQFSVERPDGSNFTLKIRSTKLEDSAMYFCASSDRGFETQYFGPGTRLLVL.

The chain recombines TRBV18 with TRBJ2-5, with a weak D call TRBD2 (5 bases). Germline CDR1 reads KGHSH; CDR2 reads LQKENI. This CDR3 comprises 13 residues. V was pared by 3 bases and J by 3 bases, with 8 bases between. The CDR3 region has the DNA TGTGCCAGCTCACCTTACGGGGAAGAGACCCAGTACTTC. This sequence encodes CASSPYGEETQYF. Full variable domain (missing parts from reference TRBV18 and TRBJ2-5): NAGVMQNPRHLVRRRGQEARLRCSPMKGHSHVYWYRQLPEEGLKFMVYLQKENIIDESGMPKERFSAEFPKEGPSILRIQQVVRGDSAAYFCASSPYGEETQYFGPGTRLLVL.

The chain links TRBV20-1 to TRBJ2-1; D may be TRBD1 (5 bases). Trimming removed 6 bases from V and 3 bases from J, with 15 bases in between. The CDR3 loop spans 14 amino acids. Germline CDR1 reads DFQATT; CDR2 reads SNEGSKA (reference sequence). The CDR3 DNA is TGCAGTGCGAAGGGGATTCTGAACTACAATGAGCAGTTCTTC. Encoded protein: CSAKGILNYNEQFF.

The chain uses TRBV28 and TRBJ2-3, with D perhaps given as TRBD1 or TRBD2 (5 bases each). This CDR3 region has 12 residues. The V gene lost 8 bases and the J gene lost 2 bases, with 8 bases spanning the gap. Germline CDR1 MDHEN, CDR2 SYDVKM. The CDR3 DNA follows: TGTGCCAGCGAGGGGTACACAGATACGCAGTATTTT. This sequence encodes CASEGYTDTQYF.

The chain carries TRBV12-3 or TRBV12-4 and TRBJ2-7; D assignment may be TRBD1 or TRBD2 (5 bases each). The CDR3 is made up of 14 amino acids. V was trimmed by 3 bases and J by 6 bases, leaving 15 bases between them. CDR3 DNA sequence: TGTGCCAGCAGTTTTAGCCTGGGACCCAGCGAGCAGTACTTC. It codes for CASSFSLGPSEQYF.

This clonotype was seen many times. The chain has TRBV28 and TRBJ2-5, with D perhaps TRBD2 (6 bases). The CDR3 is 14 residues long. Looked up from germline, CDR1 is MDHEN and CDR2 is SYDVKM. Trimming shortened V by 2 bases and J by 2 bases, and 9 bases separated the two germline ends. CDR3 nucleotides: TGTGCCAGCAGTTTAGCGGGGCCTCAAGAGACCCAGTACTTC. Translated, it gives CASSLAGPQETQYF.

The table lists this clonotype with many counts. The chain links TRBV9 to TRBJ2-2, with D perhaps TRBD2 (6 bases). Germline V gene sequence: CDR1 SGDLS, CDR2 YYNGEE. CDR3 size: 17 residues. Trimming removed 0 bases from V and 3 bases from J, with 15 bases in between. This CDR3 is CASSVVKWGEDTGELFF. In DNA form, the CDR3 reads TGTGCCAGCAGCGTAGTTAAGTGGGGGGAAGACACCGGGGAGCTGTTTTTT.

The chain couples TRBV5-5 to TRBJ2-3; either TRBD1 or TRBD2 may supply D (5 bases each). The V gene lost 3 bases and the J gene lost 2 bases, with 19 bases spanning the gap. CDR1 is SGHKS, CDR2 YYEKEE, per germline (reference sequence). The CDR3 runs to 17 residues. The CDR3: CASSWMPGPLVTDTQYF. DNA for the CDR3: TGTGCCAGCAGCTGGATGCCGGGACCCCTAGTCACAGATACGCAGTATTTT.

V usage is TRBV11-3 and J usage is TRBJ2-3; no reliable D call. V was trimmed by 4 bases and J by 3 bases, leaving 11 bases between them. The CDR3 has 14 residues. CDR1 and CDR2 (germline): SGHNT, YENEEA. The CDR3 sequence is CASSSRGKTDTQYF. For the CDR3, the DNA is TGTGCCAGCAGCTCACGAGGAAAAACAGATACGCAGTATTTT.

The chain links TRBV4-2 to TRBJ2-4, with D tentatively TRBD2 (7 bases). This CDR3 is built from 12 residues. Germline CDR1 is LGHNA and CDR2 is YNFKEQ. The V gene lost 4 bases and the J gene lost 15 bases, with 16 bases spanning the gap. CDR3 region: CASSLGGGWLYF. Written as DNA, the CDR3 is TGTGCCAGCAGCCTAGGGGGGGGATGGTTGTACTTC.

This clonotype occurred a few times. The rearrangement joins TRBV4-2 to TRBJ2-1; D call uncertain. In germline, CDR1 is LGHNA, CDR2 YNFKEQ. This CDR3 contains 16 residues. V was clipped by 0 bases and J by 0 bases, with 9 bases between them. CDR3 coding DNA: TGTGCCAGCAGCCAAGAGGGTTGGCCCTCCTACAATGAGCAGTTCTTC. Translating gives CASSQEGWPSYNEQFF.

This clonotype was observed a few times. The chain couples TRBV29-1 to TRBJ2-5; 12 bases align to TRBD2. The CDR3 consists of 15 residues. Losses at the gene ends were 8 bases for V and 2 bases for J; bases not matched to a gene: 9. Germline loops: CDR1 SQVTM, CDR2 ANQGSEA. This chain's CDR3 is CSSGLAGLQQETQYF. The CDR3 nucleotides read TGCAGCTCGGGACTAGCGGGTCTTCAACAAGAGACCCAGTACTTC.

The rearrangement links TRBV27 to TRBJ1-5; D not certain. The germline V and J ends were trimmed by 2 bases and 1 base, with 12 bases remaining between them. The CDR3 loop spans 16 amino acids. Germline V gene sequence: CDR1 MNHEY, CDR2 SMNVEV (reference sequence). Here the CDR3 DNA reads TGTGCCAGCAGTTTAGACCCCCGAACGAGCAATCAGCCCCAGCATTTT. As protein: CASSLDPRTSNQPQHF.

The V gene is TRBV12-3 or TRBV12-4, the J gene TRBJ1-6, with D uncertain. Trimming shortened V by 8 bases and J by 3 bases, and 14 bases separated the two germline ends. The CDR3 extends over 15 amino acids. CDR3 amino acids: CASGKWEVYNSPLHF. As DNA, the CDR3 is TGTGCCAGCGGAAAATGGGAGGTCTATAATTCACCCCTCCACTTT.

This chain connects TRBV6-5 to TRBJ1-4; no reliable D call. Trimming shortened V by 3 bases and J by 7 bases, and 18 bases separated the two germline ends. Germline CDR1 reads MNHEY; CDR2 reads SVGAGI. CDR3 length: 16 amino acids. CDR3 nucleotide sequence: TGTGCCAGCAGTTATCCTTACAAGGAGGAAATTGAAAAACTGTTTTTT. Protein sequence: CASSYPYKEEIEKLFF.

This chain links TRBV4-3 with TRBJ2-3; D uncertain. Germline V gives CDR1 LGHNA, CDR2 YSLEER. The CDR3 has 14 amino acids. V was shortened by 1 base and J by 5 bases, with 10 bases between the two germline ends. CDR3 coding DNA: TGCGCCAGCAGCCAAGCGGCACTTGAAGATACGCAGTATTTT. Translating it yields CASSQAALEDTQYF.

The chain joins TRBV12-3 or TRBV12-4 to TRBJ2-7, with D possibly matching TRBD1 (7 bases). V lost 6 bases and J 2 bases, leaving 14 bases between the germline ends. This CDR3 contains 14 residues. The CDR3 protein is CASSRQGGAYEQYF. DNA of the CDR3: TGTGCCAGCAGCCGCCAGGGGGGCGCCTACGAGCAGTACTTC.

A few counts support this clonotype. The rearrangement links TRBV7-6 to TRBJ1-5; possible D gene TRBD1, 5 bases. The CDR3 loop spans 13 amino acids. Trimming took 8 bases from V and 3 from J, leaving 11 bases between them. Germline V gene sequence: CDR1 SGHVS, CDR2 FNYEAQ. The chain's CDR3 is CASGKGYNQPQHF. The CDR3 nucleotides are TGTGCCAGCGGAAAGGGGTACAATCAGCCCCAGCATTTT.

The chain recombines TRBV4-3 with TRBJ2-4, with TRBD2 as a possible D gene (6 bases). V was clipped by 0 bases and J by 0 bases, with 12 bases between them. The CDR3 length is 17 residues. Germline lookup yields CDR1 LGHNA and CDR2 YSLEER. CDR3 amino acids: CASSQDGEVLAKNIQYF. CDR3 coding DNA: TGCGCCAGCAGCCAAGATGGGGAGGTACTAGCCAAAAACATTCAGTACTTC.

V usage is TRBV6-5 and J usage is TRBJ2-3, with 7 bases that match TRBD2. This CDR3 spans 14 amino acids. Germline V lookup: CDR1 MNHEY, CDR2 SVGAGI. The ends lost 6 bases at V and 1 base at J; junction bases unmatched: 4. The DNA for the CDR3 is TGTGCCAGCAGATACCGGGGGGGCACAGATACGCAGTATTTT. It translates to CASRYRGGTDTQYF.